Below, 8 T cell receptor beta chains from the same sample are listed, as sequenced in a study of cytomegalovirus exposure and HLA in healthy donors. Primers for the PCR totalled 60 Vbeta and 13 Jbeta. Method: immunoSEQ multiplex PCR; TCRdb's copy keeps in-frame clones and lacks some. The sample's table shows some 28,000 clones. Sequenced sample: PBMCs. The receptors come from a man under 40 in good health and CMV-seronegative.

V is TRBV6-1 and J is TRBJ1-2; the D is unclear. CDR1 is MNHNS, CDR2 SASEGT, per germline. Between the trimmed V and J ends, which lost 0 bases and 6 bases, there was a span of 11 bases. The CDR3 has 14 residues. The chain's CDR3 is CASSEARPIDGYTF. CDR3 DNA sequence: TGTGCCAGCAGTGAAGCCAGGCCTATTGATGGCTACACCTTC.

This chain connects TRBV5-1 to TRBJ2-7, with 7 bases lining up with TRBD1. Germline values: CDR1 SGHRS, CDR2 YFSETQ. This CDR3 contains 13 residues. Losses at the gene ends were 2 bases for V and 2 bases for J; bases not matched to a gene: 1. CDR3 sequence: CASSFGTAYEQYF. The CDR3 DNA follows: TGCGCCAGCAGCTTTGGGACAGCCTACGAGCAGTACTTC.

The chain recombines TRBV5-6 with TRBJ1-2; TRBD1 agrees at 10 bases. The CDR3 runs 13 residues. The V and J ends lost 3 bases and 4 bases, in that order; junction bases with no gene match: 0. Germline lookup yields CDR1 SGHDT and CDR2 YYEEEE. CDR3 region: CASSWDRGYGYTF. The DNA of the CDR3 is TGTGCCAGCAGCTGGGACAGGGGCTATGGCTACACCTTC.

V is TRBV27 and J is TRBJ2-1; 7 nucleotides match TRBD2. CDR3 length: 15 residues. The V gene end was trimmed by 6 bases and the J gene end by 3 bases; junction bases not matched to a gene: 8. Germline assignment: CDR1 MNHEY and CDR2 SMNVEV (reference sequence). The CDR3 here is CASSPWGGGYNEQFF. The DNA of the CDR3 is TGTGCCAGCAGCCCCTGGGGGGGAGGCTACAATGAGCAGTTCTTC.

V gene TRBV7-9 combines with J gene TRBJ2-5, with unresolved D. The germline V gene encodes CDR1 SEHNR and CDR2 FQNEAQ (reference sequence). CDR3 length equals 12 residues. Trimming took off 8 bases at V and 3 bases at J, with 10 bases between the two ends. CDR3 residues: CASGIREETQYF. In DNA, the CDR3 is TGTGCCAGCGGAATACGGGAAGAGACCCAGTACTTC.

The chain joins TRBV5-4 to TRBJ1-4; the match to TRBD1 covers 10 bases. The CDR3 spans 17 residues. With 4 bases clipped from V and 0 bases from J, the junction kept 6 bases outside the gene matches. CDR1 SGHNT and CDR2 YYREEE come from the germline V gene (reference sequence). This CDR3 is CASSPGQGKATNEKLFF. The CDR3 coding sequence is TGTGCCAGCAGCCCGGGACAGGGGAAAGCAACTAATGAAAAACTGTTTTTT. The complete variable domain, with remaining parts taken from reference TRBV5-4 and TRBJ1-4, reads ETGVTQSPTHLIKTRGQQVTLRCSSQSGHNTVSWYQQALGQGPQFIFQYYREEENGRGNFPPRFSGLQFPNYSSELNVNALELDDSALYLCASSPGQGKATNEKLFFGSGTQLSVL.

This chain joins TRBV10-3 and TRBJ1-5; possible D gene TRBD1, 6 bases. The germline CDR1 and CDR2 sequences are ENHRY and SYGVKD. The CDR3 contains 16 residues. V lost 4 bases and J 5 bases, leaving 18 bases between the germline ends. This CDR3 reads CAISAQLTGRDQPQHF. The CDR3 nucleotides are TGTGCCATCAGTGCTCAATTGACAGGTCGGGATCAGCCCCAGCATTTT.

This rearrangement joins TRBV19 to TRBJ1-1; a weak D match, TRBD1 (5 bases). Trimming cost V 10 bases and J 0 bases, with 15 bases left between them. The germline CDR1 and CDR2 sequences are LNHDA and SQIVND (reference sequence). This CDR3 spans 14 amino acids. CDR3 loop: CATRQLPMNTEAFF. DNA for the CDR3: TGTGCCACAAGACAGTTACCCATGAACACTGAAGCTTTCTTT. The full variable domain, with the rest looked up from reference TRBV19 and TRBJ1-1, is DGGITQSPKYLFRKEGQNVTLSCEQNLNHDAMYWYRQDPGQGLRLIYYSQIVNDFQKGDIAEGYSVSREKKESFPLTVTSAQKNPTAFYLCATRQLPMNTEAFFGQGTRLTVV.